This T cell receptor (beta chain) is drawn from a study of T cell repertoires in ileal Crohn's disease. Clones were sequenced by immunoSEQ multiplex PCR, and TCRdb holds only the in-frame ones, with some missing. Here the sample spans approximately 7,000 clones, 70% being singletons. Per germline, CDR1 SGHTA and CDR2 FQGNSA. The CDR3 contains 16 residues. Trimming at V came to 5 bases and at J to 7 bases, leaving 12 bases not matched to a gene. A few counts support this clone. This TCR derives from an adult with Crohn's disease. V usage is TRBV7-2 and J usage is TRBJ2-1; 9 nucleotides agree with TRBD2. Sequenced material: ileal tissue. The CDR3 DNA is TGTGCCAGCAGCCTAGGGTTAGCGGGGGAACCTAATGAGCAGTTCTTC. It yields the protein CASSLGLAGEPNEQFF.